A selection of T cell receptor beta chains follows, all from one sample in a study of technical replicates of blood from four donors. The table came from immunoSEQ multiplex PCR; TCRdb's copy has only in-frame clones and leaves some out. The sample has around 72,000 clones, almost 95% seen once. Source material: T cells isolated from PBMCs. Receptor source: a human donor in good health. Each CDR3 is given with its conserved first and last residue. A D gene is named only where the DNA matches it firmly. Clone size is not always given. Where it is, it says once, few, many or a class for expanded clones.

cdr3_length | j_call | v_call | d_call | clone_size | cdr3_aa | cdr3_nt
15 | TRBJ2-2 | TRBV7-2 | TRBD1 | - | CASSLDQGAIGELFF | TGTGCCAGCAGCTTAGACCAGGGGGCGATCGGGGAGCTGTTTTTT
15 | TRBJ2-1 | TRBV7-2 | TRBD2 | once | CASSLSGRAGNEQFF | TGTGCCAGCAGCTTAAGCGGGAGGGCCGGAAATGAGCAGTTCTTC
13 | TRBJ1-3 | TRBV6-5 | - | - | CASSYGPGNTIYF | TGTGCCAGCAGTTACGGCCCTGGAAACACCATATATTTT
18 | TRBJ2-2 | TRBV19 | TRBD2 | - | CASSIRTSGRFGTGELFF | TGTGCCAGTAGTATCCGGACTAGCGGGAGGTTTGGGACCGGGGAGCTGTTTTTT
13 | TRBJ2-7 | TRBV27 | TRBD1 | - | CASSYRGLGEQYF | TGTGCCAGCAGTTATAGGGGGCTGGGGGAGCAGTACTTC
15 | TRBJ1-2 | TRBV7-2 | TRBD1 | - | CASSSTGGADYGYTF | TGTGCCAGCAGCTCGACAGGGGGCGCAGACTATGGCTACACCTTC
13 | TRBJ2-3 | TRBV5-1 | - | - | CASSLTATDTQYF | TGCGCCAGCAGCTTGACAGCCACAGATACGCAGTATTTT
16 | TRBJ2-7 | TRBV5-6 | - | - | CASSFVPGDTTYEQYF | TGTGCCAGCAGTTTCGTCCCAGGGGACACAACCTACGAGCAGTACTTC
15 | TRBJ1-3 | TRBV19 | TRBD1 | once | CASIPNRGRGNTIYF | TGTGCCAGTATCCCAAACAGGGGGCGCGGAAACACCATATATTTT
14 | TRBJ1-1 | TRBV9 | - | - | CASSVTGMNTEAFF | TGTGCCAGCAGCGTCACAGGGATGAACACTGAAGCTTTCTTT
14 | TRBJ2-3 | TRBV6-5 | TRBD2 | - | CASTRDYSTDTQYF | TGTGCCAGCACCCGGGACTATAGCACAGATACGCAGTATTTT
15 | TRBJ2-3 | TRBV5-4 | - | - | CASSPASRSSDTQYF | TGTGCCAGCAGCCCAGCATCTAGAAGCTCAGATACGCAGTATTTT
15 | TRBJ2-7 | TRBV5-1 | TRBD2 | - | CASSPGQAGTYEQYF | TGCGCCAGCAGCCCTGGTCAAGCGGGAACCTACGAGCAGTACTTC
18 | TRBJ2-1 | TRBV10-2 | TRBD2 | - | CASSVLAGEEGSYNEQFF | TGCGCCAGCAGTGTTTTAGCGGGAGAGGAGGGGTCCTACAATGAGCAGTTCTTC
15 | TRBJ1-5 | TRBV7-2 | TRBD1 | - | CASSLVQGTNQPQHF | TGTGCCAGCAGTTTAGTACAGGGGACCAATCAGCCCCAGCATTTT
15 | TRBJ2-2 | TRBV9 | - | - | CASSGRVENTGELFF | TGTGCCAGCAGCGGGAGGGTGGAAAACACCGGGGAGCTGTTTTTT
16 | TRBJ2-3 | TRBV4-3 | - | - | CASSQSRTPRADTQYF | TGCGCCAGCAGCCAGTCTAGAACCCCCCGCGCAGATACGCAGTATTTT
13 | TRBJ2-1 | TRBV10-3 | - | few | CAIKGTGYNEQFF | TGTGCCATCAAAGGGACTGGCTACAATGAGCAGTTCTTC
10 | TRBJ2-7 | TRBV27 | - | - | CASSQGEQYF | TGTGCCAGCAGCCAGGGCGAGCAGTACTTC
15 | TRBJ2-1 | TRBV2 | - | - | CASSAPTSSYNEQFF | TGTGCCAGCAGTGCTCCGACTAGCTCCTACAATGAGCAGTTCTTC
18 | TRBJ2-6 | TRBV14 | - | - | CASSPKAGWRDGANVLTF | TGTGCCAGCAGCCCCAAGGCCGGCTGGAGGGATGGGGCCAACGTCCTGACTTTC
12 | TRBJ2-3 | TRBV7-2 | - | - | CASSVHLDTQYF | TGTGCCAGCAGCGTCCATTTGGATACGCAGTATTTT
16 | TRBJ2-3 | TRBV4-1 | TRBD2 | - | CASSAPGLAPTDTQYF | TGCGCCAGCAGCGCGCCGGGACTAGCGCCCACAGATACGCAGTATTTT
14 | TRBJ1-1 | TRBV7-9 | - | once | CASSWGGMNTEAFF | TGTGCCAGCAGCTGGGGGGGAATGAACACTGAAGCTTTCTTT
15 | TRBJ1-1 | TRBV4-3 | - | - | CASSQVDRLSTEAFF | TGCGCCAGCAGCCAGGTCGACAGGTTAAGCACTGAAGCTTTCTTT
15 | TRBJ2-1 | TRBV7-6 | TRBD2 | - | CASSPGLAGAWEQFF | TGTGCCAGCAGCCCGGGACTAGCGGGAGCTTGGGAGCAGTTCTTC
14 | TRBJ1-2 | TRBV29-1 | - | once | CSVDYTRLDYGYTF | TGCAGCGTAGACTATACACGGCTAGACTATGGCTACACCTTC
17 | TRBJ2-2 | TRBV4-1 | TRBD2 | - | CASSQDSLAAGRGELFF | TGCGCCAGCAGCCAAGATAGCCTAGCGGCCGGCAGGGGGGAGCTGTTTTTT
14 | TRBJ1-1 | TRBV7-2 | - | - | CASSLDNRVTEAFF | TGTGCCAGCAGCTTAGATAACAGGGTCACTGAAGCTTTCTTT
14 | TRBJ2-7 | TRBV7-2 | - | - | CASSLAGVSYEQYF | TGTGCCAGCAGCTTAGCGGGAGTCTCCTACGAGCAGTACTTC
15 | TRBJ2-5 | TRBV7-3 | TRBD1 | - | CASSLNGQVGETQYF | TGTGCCAGCAGCTTGAACGGACAGGTTGGTGAGACCCAGTACTTC
15 | TRBJ2-1 | TRBV4-3 | - | - | CASSPRLGTGSEQFF | TGCGCCAGCAGCCCGAGACTCGGAACAGGGTCTGAGCAGTTCTTC
16 | TRBJ2-1 | TRBV11-2 | TRBD2 | - | CASSPAGTSGHNEQFF | TGTGCCAGCAGCCCAGCCGGGACTAGCGGCCACAATGAGCAGTTCTTC
17 | TRBJ2-2 | TRBV7-3 | TRBD2 | - | CASSLTAAGGFTGELFF | TGTGCCAGCAGCTTAACAGCAGCGGGAGGGTTCACCGGGGAGCTGTTTTTT
13 | TRBJ1-1 | TRBV6-1 | - | few | CASSARSNTEAFF | TGTGCCAGCAGTGCCCGCAGTAACACTGAAGCTTTCTTT
15 | TRBJ1-4 | TRBV6-1 | - | few | CASSEHPGTTEKLFF | TGTGCCAGCAGTGAACATCCGGGAACAACGGAAAAACTGTTTTTT
15 | TRBJ1-2 | TRBV7-2 | TRBD1 | - | CASSLETGLNHGYTF | TGTGCCAGCAGCTTAGAGACAGGGTTGAACCATGGCTACACCTTC
14 | TRBJ2-7 | TRBV19 | TRBD1 | - | CASSNRDRGYEQYF | TGTGCCAGTAGTAACCGGGACAGGGGATACGAGCAGTACTTC
15 | TRBJ2-1 | TRBV28 | TRBD2 | - | CAIRTSGSSYNEQFF | TGTGCCATCCGGACTAGCGGAAGCTCCTACAATGAGCAGTTCTTC